Below, 19 T cell receptor beta chains from the same sample are listed, as sequenced in a study of Graves' ophthalmopathy and Graves' hyperthyroidism. The authors amplified TCR beta CDR3 regions from RNA transcripts. The first-round RT-PCR employed HTBI primers together with the Qiagen OneStep RT-PCR kit. A multiplex PCR was then performed as the second round. TCRdb processed the multiplex PCR reads anew with MiXCR; each CDR3 protein has one entry. The sample includes 230,000 or so distinct CDR3 sequences, about 46% of them seen just once. Material: peripheral blood. The receptors were sampled from an adult man with Graves' ophthalmopathy.

This chain links TRBV12-3 or TRBV12-4 with TRBJ2-2, with TRBD2 matching 13 bases. J was trimmed by 5 bases and V by 6 bases; bases with no gene match: 3. The CDR3 has 15 amino acids. The CDR3 bases are TGTGCCAGCAGCCTGGGACTAGCGGGGACCGGGGAGCTGTTTTTT. As protein: CASSLGLAGTGELFF.

The V call is TRBV20-1, the J call TRBJ1-1; D gene uncertain. The germline V gene encodes CDR1 DFQATT and CDR2 SNEGSKA (reference sequence). V was shortened by 5 bases and J by 0 bases, with 13 bases between the two germline ends. This CDR3 comprises 14 residues. The CDR3 region has the DNA TGCAGTGCTTTGAAGAACAACATGAACACTGAAGCTTTCTTT. It yields the protein CSALKNNMNTEAFF.

Concerning this clonotype itself: The junction departs from germline at one end; a sequencing error may be responsible. V and J are TRBV2 and TRBJ2-5, with D unresolved. The CDR3 runs to 15 residues. Germline CDR1 and CDR2: SNHLY and FYNNEI. In DNA, the CDR3 is TGTGCCACCAGTGATTTGCCTCCATCGCAAGAGACCCAGTACTTC. Translated: CATSDLPPSQETQYF.

The J gene is TRBJ2-5, the V gene TRBV19; 12 nucleotides align to TRBD2. The CDR3 has 13 amino acids. Trimming took 7 bases from V and 5 from J; bases not matched to a gene: 2. Germline V gene lookup returns CDR1 LNHDA and CDR2 SQIVND (reference sequence). CDR3 amino acids: CASTSGGVETQYF. The CDR3, as DNA: TGTGCCAGTACTAGCGGGGGGGTGGAGACCCAGTACTTC.

This clonotype has a handful of counts. The chain carries TRBV20-1 and TRBJ2-7; 12 nucleotides agree with TRBD2. The germline gives CDR1 DFQATT, CDR2 SNEGSKA (reference sequence). V shed 1 base and J 3 bases; nucleotides not matched to a gene: 10. The CDR3 spans 17 residues. The CDR3 loop is CSARGGNGLAGYYEQYF. For the CDR3, the DNA is TGCAGTGCTAGAGGTGGTAATGGACTAGCGGGATACTACGAGCAGTACTTC.

J is TRBJ1-5 and V is TRBV25-1; D not certain. The V gene's germline CDR1 is MGHDK and CDR2 SYGVNS. The germline V and J ends were trimmed by 6 bases and 6 bases, with 9 bases remaining between them. The CDR3 is 12 residues long. CDR3 bases: TGTGCCAGCAGCCATCGCAGTCAGCCCCAGCATTTT. Residues: CASSHRSQPQHF.

This clonotype has more than one count but fewer than ten. The chain joins TRBV7-8 to TRBJ1-3, with D tentatively TRBD1 (5 bases). Germline lookup yields CDR1 SGHVS and CDR2 FQNEAQ. Deletions cut 2 bases from V and 3 bases from J, with 8 bases between. There are 14 residues in the CDR3. CDR3 amino acids: CASSLRDDGNTIYF. The CDR3 DNA sequence: TGTGCCAGCAGCTTACGGGACGATGGAAACACCATATATTTT.

The V call is TRBV29-1, the J call TRBJ1-2, with a possible D match to TRBD1 (6 bases). This CDR3 region has 13 residues. Germline V gene sequence: CDR1 SQVTM, CDR2 ANQGSEA. V lost 4 bases and J lost 3, with 12 bases in between. CDR3 protein: CSVGGGLDYGYTF. CDR3 nucleotide sequence: TGCAGCGTTGGGGGGGGCTTAGACTATGGCTACACCTTC. Variable domain in full (rest from reference TRBV29-1 and TRBJ1-2): SAVISQKPSRDICQRGTSLTIQCQVDSQVTMMFWYRQQPGQSLTLIATANQGSEATYESGFVIDKFPISRPNLTFSTLTVSNMSPEDSSIYLCSVGGGLDYGYTFGSGTRLTVV.

V and J are TRBV2 and TRBJ1-2; 9 nucleotides line up with TRBD1. Looked up from germline, CDR1 is SNHLY and CDR2 is FYNNEI. The CDR3 covers 14 residues. J lost 7 bases, V lost 6 bases, and 9 bases had no gene match. CDR3 residues: CASRGRGQGFGYTF. In nucleotides, the CDR3 is TGTGCCAGCAGGGGGCGCGGACAGGGGTTTGGCTACACCTTC.

The chain carries TRBV20-1 and TRBJ1-1; D ambiguous. The V gene lost 2 bases and the J gene lost 6 bases, with 25 bases spanning the gap. CDR1 and CDR2 (germline): DFQATT, SNEGSKA (reference sequence). The CDR3 totals 17 residues. The CDR3 here is CSARRQRAGNNLAEAFF. The DNA of the CDR3 is TGCAGTGCTAGACGTCAGAGAGCGGGAAATAACTTGGCTGAAGCTTTCTTT.

This chain joins TRBV12-3 or TRBV12-4 and TRBJ1-4; the D is unclear. The CDR3 sequence is 16 residues long. Trimming left V 6 bases short and J 0 bases short, with 14 bases between. The CDR3 coding sequence is TGTGCCAGCAGGGGAATGGATCGGGCAACTAATGAAAAACTGTTTTTT. It is translated as CASRGMDRATNEKLFF.

This rearrangement joins TRBV10-3 to TRBJ2-7; 10 nucleotides align to TRBD1. Per germline, CDR1 ENHRY and CDR2 SYGVKD. The CDR3 extends over 16 amino acids. The J segment lost 5 bases and the V segment lost 4 bases, leaving 11 bases of the junction unmatched. CDR3 sequence reads: CAISAGPGTGAHEQYF. As DNA, the CDR3 is TGTGCCATCAGTGCCGGTCCCGGGACAGGGGCCCACGAGCAGTACTTC.

The chain has TRBV10-2 and TRBJ2-2; 10 nucleotides align to TRBD1. The ends lost 6 bases at V and 5 bases at J; junction bases unmatched: 6. The CDR3 length is 15 residues. Germline values: CDR1 WSHSY, CDR2 SAAADI. CDR3 region: CASSQTGGRTGELFF. The CDR3 DNA reads TGCGCCAGCAGCCAGACAGGGGGCAGGACCGGGGAGCTGTTTTTT.

This chain links TRBV15 with TRBJ1-2; TRBD1 might be the D (5 bases). This CDR3 is built from 16 residues. Germline loops: CDR1 LNHNV, CDR2 YYDKDF (reference sequence). V was cut by 3 bases and J by 3 bases, with 17 bases left in between. The CDR3 nucleotides are TGTGCCACCAGCAGCCATCCCTCCGGGACGGACTATGGCTACACCTTC. Protein: CATSSHPSGTDYGYTF. The full variable domain, with the rest looked up from reference TRBV15 and TRBJ1-2, is DAMVIQNPRYQVTQFGKPVTLSCSQTLNHNVMYWYQQKSSQAPKLLFHYYDKDFNNEADTPDNFQSRRPNTSFCFLDIRSPGLGDTAMYLCATSSHPSGTDYGYTFGSGTRLTVV.

This clonotype was picked up a small number of times. The V and J genes are TRBV29-1 and TRBJ2-5; possibly TRBD1 or TRBD2 for D (5 bases each). Germline V lookup: CDR1 SQVTM, CDR2 ANQGSEA. Trimming stripped 4 bases from V and 3 bases from J, with 12 bases between. This CDR3 spans 13 amino acids. The CDR3 sequence: CSVGRREKETQYF. The CDR3 DNA sequence: TGCAGCGTTGGGCGCAGGGAGAAAGAGACCCAGTACTTC.

The CDR3 sequence is CASRGILDSNQPQHF. CDR3 sequence (DNA): TGTGCCAGTCGAGGCATACTCGATAGCAATCAGCCCCAGCATTTT. This sequence joins TRBV5-6 and TRBJ1-5; D not certain. Germline V CDR1 and CDR2: SGHDT, YYEEEE. Between the trimmed V and J ends, which lost 8 bases and 0 bases, there was a span of 15 bases. This CDR3 spans 15 amino acids.

The chain combines TRBV7-9 with TRBJ1-1; the D is unclear. V lost 1 base and J lost 3, with 9 bases in between. The CDR3 runs 14 residues. CDR1 is SEHNR, CDR2 FQNEAQ, per germline (reference sequence). CDR3 protein: CASSLEKVYTEAFF. CDR3 coding DNA: TGTGCCAGCAGCTTAGAGAAGGTCTACACTGAAGCTTTCTTT.

The chain employs TRBV20-1 and TRBJ1-1; the D is unclear. CDR3 length equals 12 residues. V gave up 1 base and J gave up 5 bases, with 8 bases separating them. The germline gives CDR1 DFQATT, CDR2 SNEGSKA (reference sequence). The CDR3 loop reads CSARAGRTEAFF. The DNA for the CDR3 is TGCAGTGCTAGAGCTGGCCGAACTGAAGCTTTCTTT.

This clonotype occurred a few times. The chain is built from TRBV2 and TRBJ1-1; no reliable D call. The V gene lost 8 bases and the J gene lost 12 bases, with 16 bases spanning the gap. Germline values: CDR1 SNHLY, CDR2 FYNNEI. The CDR3 is 11 residues long. Here the CDR3 reads CASYFSGSSFF. The CDR3 DNA sequence: TGTGCCAGCTATTTTTCGGGGTCTTCTTTCTTT. Using reference TRBV2 and TRBJ1-1 for the parts outside the CDR3, the full variable domain is EPEVTQTPSHQVTQMGQEVILRCVPISNHLYFYWYRQILGQKVEFLVSFYNNEISEKSEIFDDQFSVERPDGSNFTLKIRSTKLEDSAMYFCASYFSGSSFFGQGTRLTVV.